The clone carrying this TCR beta chain has just a few counts. As yet, its antigen is unknown. This entry is derived from a study of blood T cells in healthy people across ages. Broader study findings: Long-lived donors exceeded aged donors in naive CD4+ cells and diversity. PBMCs went unsorted, and a conclusive naive versus antigen-experienced comparison was therefore prevented.

Through a sample-barcoded 5' primer and a J-beta primer mix, a second PCR was run for about 6 to 11 cycles. Unique molecular identifiers of 12 random nucleotides labeled each cDNA. Each CDR3 protein is one row after TCRdb ran MiXCR on the 5' RACE reads. The table shows over a million distinct CDR3 sequences, with around 39% occurring only once. This CDR3 comprises 16 residues. With V trimmed by 4 bases and J by 8 bases, 15 bases remained unmatched. CDR1 and CDR2 from the germline V gene are SGHRS and YFSETQ. The sequenced material came from blood. V is TRBV5-1 and J is TRBJ2-1; 7 nucleotides align to TRBD2. The sequence was collected from a woman under 30 in good health. The chain's CDR3 is CASSKPIAGLADEQFF. The CDR3 DNA reads TGCGCCAGCAGCAAACCAATAGCGGGCCTGGCCGATGAGCAGTTCTTC.